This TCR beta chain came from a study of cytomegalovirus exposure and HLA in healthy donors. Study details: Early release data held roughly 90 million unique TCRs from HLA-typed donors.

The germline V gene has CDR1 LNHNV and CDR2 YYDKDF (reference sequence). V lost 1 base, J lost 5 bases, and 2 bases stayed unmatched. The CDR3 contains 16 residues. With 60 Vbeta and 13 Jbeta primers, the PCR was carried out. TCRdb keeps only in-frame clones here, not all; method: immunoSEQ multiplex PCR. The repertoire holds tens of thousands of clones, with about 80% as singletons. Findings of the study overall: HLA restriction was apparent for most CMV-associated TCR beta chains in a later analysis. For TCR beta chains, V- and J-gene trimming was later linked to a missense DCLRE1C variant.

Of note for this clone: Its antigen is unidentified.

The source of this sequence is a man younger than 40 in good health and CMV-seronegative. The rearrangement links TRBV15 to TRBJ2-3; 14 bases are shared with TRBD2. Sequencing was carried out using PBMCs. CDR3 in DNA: TGTGCCACCAGCAGAGTCGGACTAGCGGGAGGAGATACGCAGTATTTT. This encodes CATSRVGLAGGDTQYF.